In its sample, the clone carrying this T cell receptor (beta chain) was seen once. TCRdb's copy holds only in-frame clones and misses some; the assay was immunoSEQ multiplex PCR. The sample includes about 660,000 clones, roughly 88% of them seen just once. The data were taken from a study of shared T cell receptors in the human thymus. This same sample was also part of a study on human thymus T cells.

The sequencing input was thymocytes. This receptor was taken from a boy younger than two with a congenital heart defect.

This chain's CDR3 is CASSNRDREPPQHF. The CDR3 DNA follows: TGTGCCAGTAGTAACCGGGACAGGGAACCGCCCCAGCATTTT. This chain joins TRBV19 and TRBJ1-5, with 9 bases that match TRBD1. Trimming cost V 4 bases and J 9 bases; bases outside gene matches: 7. Germline values: CDR1 LNHDA, CDR2 SQIVND (reference sequence). The CDR3 has 14 amino acids.